This T cell receptor (beta chain) derives from a study of tumor and adjacent non-tumor tissue in lung cancer. On the study more broadly: Aged about 30 to 76 years, patients included 9 to 11 men and a few women with stage I to III disease.

Three rounds of nested PCR, following a modified ARM-PCR protocol, produced the TCRbeta library. TCRdb re-called the multiplex PCR reads through MiXCR, storing one row per CDR3 protein. The sample consists of about 66,000 distinct CDR3 sequences, 55% to 85% of them appearing once. RNA was extracted from bulk tissue without any cell sorting. Findings of the study overall: Tumor TCR diversity, when higher, was linked to shorter survival. Tumor tissue had significantly higher TCR diversity than normal lung. Top 100 clones took a larger repertoire share in normal lung.

Germline lookup yields CDR1 MNHEY and CDR2 SVGAGI. With V trimmed by 10 bases and J by 3 bases, 5 bases remained unmatched. The CDR3 is 12 amino acids. This clonotype was counted ten times or more. Its antigen is unknown. The sequence derives from a man aged 55 to 70 with non-small cell lung cancer. The V and J genes are TRBV6-5 and TRBJ1-2, with 7 positions matching TRBD1. The source material was lung tumor tissue. The CDR3 is CATQGGDYGYTF. For the CDR3, the DNA is TGTGCCACCCAGGGGGGAGACTATGGCTACACCTTC.